This T cell receptor beta chain comes out of a study of CD8 T cells in ankylosing spondylitis. Findings and limits, study-wide: Blood of patients with ankylosing spondylitis appeared to be characterized by a TCR beta motif of several highly homologous variants.

TCRdb re-derived calls from the 5' RACE reads in MiXCR, one entry per CDR3 protein. The repertoire holds hundreds of thousands of distinct CDR3 sequences, about 11% seen once, with approximately 0.46% in the top ten. The sample holds a few counts of this clonotype. Its antigen is undetermined. The CDR3 length is 14 residues. Germline CDR1 and CDR2: SGHTA and FQGNSA. Trimming pared 8 bases from V and 3 bases from J, leaving 14 bases between. The receptor was derived from a male donor with ankylosing spondylitis. This chain links TRBV7-2 with TRBJ2-1, with D possibly matching TRBD2 (5 bases). The specimen sequenced was blood, either unsorted or a sorted T cell fraction (not recorded which). This CDR3 reads CASVDRGLYNEQFF. The CDR3 region has the DNA TGTGCCAGCGTGGACCGGGGTCTCTACAATGAGCAGTTCTTC.